This T cell receptor beta chain derives from a study of T cells expressing NK-cell markers. Across the whole study: Eight donors were sequenced, of whom seven were HCMV-seropositive, while the remaining one was HCMV-seronegative. The study's findings and limits: NKG2C+ dominant clonotype frequencies in roughly six donors were roughly 1.0-7.0% of CD8+ T cells.

In the case of this clonotype: Its antigen remains unidentified.

From its re-call of the 5' RACE reads, TCRdb lists each CDR3 protein once, without DNA. Its listing shows about 370,000 distinct CDR3 sequences. The length of the CDR3 is 16 residues. Germline V gene lookup returns CDR1 MDHEN and CDR2 SYDVKM. The TCR originated in a woman aged 50 to 65 in good health. The chain joins TRBV28 to TRBJ1-3; TCRdb gives TRBD1 as the D gene, but with no DNA this cannot be confirmed. The sequenced sample was blood T cells: a sorted CD56 or NKG2C T cell subset, CD4+ or CD8+ T cells, or bulk PBMC T cells (not recorded which). The CDR3 here is CASSPETANGGNTIYF. Full variable domain (rest looked up from reference TRBV28 and TRBJ1-3): DVKVTQSSRYLVKRTGEKVFLECVQDMDHENMFWYRQDPGLGLRLIYFSYDVKMKEKGDIPEGYSVSREKKERFSLILESASTNQTSMYLCASSPETANGGNTIYFGEGSWLTVV.